Presented here are 28 T cell receptor beta chains from one specimen sequenced in a study of chemoradiotherapy in HPV16-positive cancers. Clones were read by immunoSEQ multiplex PCR, and TCRdb kept only the in-frame ones, dropping some. The sample contains 15,000 to 20,000 clones, 90% of which appear only once. Specimen: blood, collected from a patient who underwent chemoradiotherapy. The receptor set was obtained from a human donor with HPV-associated anogenital cancer.

The CDR3 region is CASSEPPGQPYEQYF. CDR3 in DNA: TGTGCCAGCAGTGAACCTCCGGGACAGCCCTACGAGCAGTACTTC. The genes are TRBV6-1 and TRBJ2-7, with TRBD1 matching over 7 bases. With V trimmed by 2 bases and J by 2 bases, 6 bases remained unmatched. CDR3 length: 15 amino acids. Germline CDR1 is MNHNS and CDR2 is SASEGT.

This clone has only a few counts. The chain joins TRBV5-5 to TRBJ1-5; the D is unclear. The CDR3 totals 13 residues. CDR1 is SGHKS and CDR2 is YYEKEE in the germline V gene (reference sequence). Trimming took 4 bases from V and 4 from J, leaving 9 bases between them. The chain's CDR3 is CASSQDVNQPQHF. The DNA of the CDR3 is TGTGCCAGCAGCCAGGATGTAAATCAGCCCCAGCATTTT.

The chain is built from TRBV7-2 and TRBJ2-7; D gene uncertain. There are 13 residues in the CDR3. The germline V and J ends were trimmed by 3 bases and 3 bases, with 9 bases remaining between them. Germline values: CDR1 SGHTA, CDR2 FQGNSA. CDR3 nucleotides: TGTGCCAGCAGCTTCTCCTATATCTACGAGCAGTACTTC. It yields the protein CASSFSYIYEQYF.

In its sample, this clone was seen a few times. V and J are TRBV4-2 and TRBJ1-1, with 8 bases aligning to TRBD1. Germline values: CDR1 LGHNA, CDR2 YNFKEQ. V was pared by 4 bases and J by 0 bases, with 7 bases of the junction left unmatched. CDR3 length equals 16 residues. The CDR3 region is CASSPGQAPMNTEAFF. The CDR3 DNA reads TGTGCCAGCAGCCCGGGACAGGCCCCGATGAACACTGAAGCTTTCTTT.

The chain recombines TRBV18 with TRBJ2-3; 12 bases agree with TRBD2. The germline gives CDR1 KGHSH, CDR2 LQKENI. CDR3 length: 15 residues. Unmatched junction bases numbered 5, after V lost 4 bases and J lost 6 bases. The CDR3 sequence: CASSQSSGGADTQYF. In nucleotides, the CDR3 is TGTGCCAGCTCACAATCTAGCGGGGGGGCCGATACGCAGTATTTT.

The chain uses TRBV7-2 and TRBJ2-1; TRBD2 matches at 16 bases. The ends lost 5 bases at V and 3 bases at J; junction bases unmatched: 10. The length of the CDR3 is 19 residues. From germline, CDR1 is SGHTA and CDR2 FQGNSA. The CDR3 here is CASSRGSGLAGGHYNEQFF. In DNA form, the CDR3 reads TGTGCCAGCAGCCGGGGCTCGGGACTAGCGGGGGGGCACTACAATGAGCAGTTCTTC.

This clone was seen a few times. The chain recombines TRBV2 with TRBJ2-7; tentatively, D is TRBD1 (5 bases). The CDR3 is made up of 13 amino acids. Germline CDR1 reads SNHLY; CDR2 reads FYNNEI. The ends were cut back, 4 bases at V and 3 bases at J, with 10 bases in the middle. In DNA, the CDR3 is TGTGCCAGCAGTGTGCAGGGCGGCTACGAGCAGTACTTC. It specifies CASSVQGGYEQYF.

V usage is TRBV10-1 and J usage is TRBJ2-7; TRBD2 aligns across 7 bases. The CDR3 contains 12 residues. The germline V gene encodes CDR1 WNHNN and CDR2 SYGVQD (reference sequence). J lost 6 bases, V lost 5 bases, and 4 bases had no gene match. CDR3 region: CASSSRGVEQYV. The CDR3 DNA is TGCGCCAGCAGTTCACGGGGGGTCGAGCAGTACGTC.

This clone has a handful of counts. The CDR3 loop reads CASSQNRVPGELFF. CDR3 DNA: TGCGCCAGCAGCCAAAACAGGGTCCCCGGGGAGCTGTTTTTT. The chain combines TRBV4-3 with TRBJ2-2; D perhaps matches TRBD1 (6 bases). The CDR3 has 14 amino acids. From germline, CDR1 is LGHNA and CDR2 YSLEER. V gave up 2 bases and J gave up 6 bases, with 10 bases separating them.

The chain recombines TRBV5-4 with TRBJ1-2; D may be TRBD1 (5 bases). The CDR3 contains 15 residues. Trimming pared 4 bases from V and 0 bases from J, leaving 13 bases between. Germline V lookup: CDR1 SGHNT, CDR2 YYREEE (reference sequence). The CDR3 here is CASSTPRGANYGYTF. The DNA for the CDR3 is TGTGCCAGCAGCACCCCGCGAGGGGCTAACTATGGCTACACCTTC. Together with reference TRBV5-4 and TRBJ1-2, the CDR3 gives the full variable domain: ETGVTQSPTHLIKTRGQQVTLRCSSQSGHNTVSWYQQALGQGPQFIFQYYREEENGRGNFPPRFSGLQFPNYSSELNVNALELDDSALYLCASSTPRGANYGYTFGSGTRLTVV.

This clone was picked up one time. The chain links TRBV15 to TRBJ2-5; D is uncertain. From germline, CDR1 is LNHNV and CDR2 YYDKDF (reference sequence). V was pared by 0 bases and J by 8 bases, with 16 bases between. The CDR3 is 15 residues long. The DNA for the CDR3 is TGTGCCACCAGCAGAGAAGATCGATCGGCAGTCACCCAGTACTTC. The encoded protein is CATSREDRSAVTQYF.

The chain combines TRBV6-6 with TRBJ2-7; the D is unclear. This CDR3 comprises 11 residues. Trimming pared 5 bases from V and 3 bases from J, leaving 5 bases between. CDR1 is MNHNY, CDR2 SVGAGI, per germline (reference sequence). This CDR3 reads CASSRNYEQYF. Written as DNA, the CDR3 is TGTGCCAGCAGTCGAAACTACGAGCAGTACTTC.

This clone occurred once. J is TRBJ2-1 and V is TRBV4-1; TRBD1 matches 9 bases. The junction had 7 bases not matched to a gene; V was cut back by 2 bases and J by 5 bases. Germline CDR1 and CDR2: MGHRA and YSYEKL. The CDR3 loop spans 16 amino acids. The CDR3 nucleotides are TGCGCCAGCAGCCAAACCTACAGGGGGCAGGACAATGAGCAGTTCTTC. Translating it yields CASSQTYRGQDNEQFF.

The rearrangement joins TRBV5-1 to TRBJ1-3; D possibly corresponds to TRBD1 (6 bases). This CDR3 contains 17 residues. Germline CDR1 and CDR2: SGHRS and YFSETQ. Trimming removed 0 bases from V and 0 bases from J, with 13 bases in between. The CDR3 DNA follows: TGCGCCAGCAGCTTGGGTTCTCGGGGGCTCTCTGGAAACACCATATATTTT. Translated, it gives CASSLGSRGLSGNTIYF.

This clone showed up just a few times. The chain combines TRBV7-9 with TRBJ2-3; a possible D gene is TRBD2 (5 bases). The CDR3 is made up of 12 amino acids. CDR1 is SEHNR, CDR2 FQNEAQ, per germline (reference sequence). CDR3 sequence reads: CASGGPTDTQYF. The CDR3 DNA reads as TGTGCAAGCGGAGGACCCACAGATACGCAGTATTTT.

This chain links TRBV7-4 with TRBJ2-1; 9 bases map to TRBD2. The V gene end was trimmed by 5 bases and the J gene end by 4 bases; junction bases not matched to a gene: 12. CDR1 and CDR2 (germline): SGHVT, SQSDAQ. The CDR3 sequence is 17 residues long. CDR3 region: CASSPRGAGGRYNEQFF. The CDR3 nucleotides are TGTGCCAGCAGCCCCCGGGGAGCGGGGGGCCGTTACAATGAGCAGTTCTTC. The full variable domain, in which reference TRBV7-4 and TRBJ2-1 provide the parts outside the CDR3, is GAGVSQSPRYKVAKRGRDVALRCDSISGHVTLYWYRQTLGQGSEVLTYSQSDAQRDKSGRPSGRFSAERPERSVSTLKIQRTEQGDSAVYLCASSPRGAGGRYNEQFFGPGTRLTVL.

The gene calls are TRBV6-1 and TRBJ2-1; D is unclear. In germline, CDR1 is MNHNS, CDR2 SASEGT. Deletions cut 3 bases from V and 2 bases from J, with 2 bases between. CDR3 length: 12 amino acids. CDR3 coding DNA: TGTGCCAGCAGTGACACCTACAATGAGCAGTTCTTC. It yields the protein CASSDTYNEQFF.

J is TRBJ2-7 and V is TRBV6-5, with 8 positions matching TRBD1. Germline CDR1 reads MNHEY; CDR2 reads SVGAGI. The CDR3 length is 15 residues. Unmatched junction bases numbered 6, after V lost 5 bases and J lost 0 bases. CDR3 sequence: CASSRDRTSSYEQYF. The DNA for the CDR3 is TGTGCCAGCAGTCGGGACAGGACCAGCTCCTACGAGCAGTACTTC.

On this clone itself: At one end the junction does not follow the germline gene, possibly because of a read error. This chain joins TRBV27 and TRBJ2-3, with D possibly being TRBD1 (5 bases). The CDR3 consists of 13 residues. Germline lookup yields CDR1 MNHEY and CDR2 SMNVEV (reference sequence). The CDR3 here is CASSLQGTHTQYF. CDR3 nucleotides: TGTGCCAGCAGTTTACAGGGCACACATACGCAGTATTTT.

The chain employs TRBV11-2 and TRBJ2-3; 10 nucleotides align to TRBD1. With 5 bases clipped from V and 3 bases from J, the junction kept 8 bases outside the gene matches. The CDR3 sequence is 16 residues long. Germline assignment: CDR1 SGHAT and CDR2 FQNNGV. CDR3 nucleotide sequence: TGTGCCAGCAGCCCTAGAAGGACAGGGGGAACAGATACGCAGTATTTT. Protein sequence: CASSPRRTGGTDTQYF.

The J gene is TRBJ2-1, the V gene TRBV10-3; D gene ambiguous. This CDR3 comprises 12 residues. CDR1 and CDR2 from the germline V gene are ENHRY and SYGVKD. The V end was cut by 2 bases, the J end by 4 bases, with 3 bases between. CDR3 DNA: TGTGCCATCAGTGAGGGGTACAATGAGCAGTTCTTC. Its protein product is CAISEGYNEQFF.

This chain uses TRBV2 with TRBJ2-5; D may correspond to TRBD1 or TRBD2 (6 bases each). The germline CDR1 and CDR2 sequences are SNHLY and FYNNEI. V shed 4 bases and J shed 0 bases, with 12 bases lying between them. This CDR3 comprises 15 residues. CDR3 sequence (DNA): TGTGCCAGCAGTGTGAGGGGGGAAAACCAAGAGACCCAGTACTTC. Its protein product is CASSVRGENQETQYF.

J is TRBJ2-5 and V is TRBV11-2; 11 nucleotides agree with TRBD2. Germline V gives CDR1 SGHAT, CDR2 FQNNGV. There are 18 residues in the CDR3. V shed 6 bases, J shed 4 bases, and the junction held 16 bases outside the gene matches. The CDR3 nucleotides are TGTGCCAGCAGGCGAACCCCAGGGACTAGCGGATTTGCAGAGACCCAGTACTTC. As protein: CASRRTPGTSGFAETQYF.

The chain carries TRBV6-5 and TRBJ1-1; no clear D. CDR3 length equals 11 residues. Germline V gene sequence: CDR1 MNHEY, CDR2 SVGAGI. V was pared by 3 bases and J by 6 bases, with 5 bases between. CDR3 coding DNA: TGTGCCAGCAGTTATAATTCTGAAGCTTTCTTT. Translated, it gives CASSYNSEAFF.

This clone showed up just a few times. J is TRBJ2-5 and V is TRBV5-4; possible D gene TRBD2, 7 bases. V lost 4 bases to trimming and J lost 5 bases, with 15 bases between them. This CDR3 spans 14 amino acids. Germline CDR1 SGHNT, CDR2 YYREEE (reference sequence). The CDR3 DNA reads as TGTGCCAGCAGCCTGGAGAGGGGGGGTGAGACCCAGTACTTC. This translates into CASSLERGGETQYF.

Worth noting for this clone: Other DNA sequences within the sample encode an identical CDR3. The genes are TRBV7-9 and TRBJ1-4; the match to TRBD1 covers 10 bases. V shed 1 base and J 8 bases; nucleotides not matched to a gene: 1. This CDR3 contains 14 residues. In germline, CDR1 is SEHNR, CDR2 FQNEAQ (reference sequence). The CDR3 reads CASSLGTGGEKLFF. The CDR3 region has the DNA TGTGCCAGCAGCTTAGGGACAGGGGGAGAAAAACTGTTTTTT.

V usage is TRBV27 and J usage is TRBJ1-1; TRBD1 agrees at 8 bases. V shed 8 bases, J shed 6 bases, and the junction held 11 bases outside the gene matches. CDR1 is MNHEY, CDR2 SMNVEV, per germline (reference sequence). The CDR3 is 14 residues long. The CDR3 here is CASGQGFTRAEAFF. CDR3 DNA: TGTGCCAGCGGACAGGGTTTTACTCGGGCTGAAGCTTTCTTT.

This rearrangement joins TRBV2 to TRBJ1-4; 7 bases are a match to TRBD1. The length of the CDR3 is 14 residues. V trimming: 5 bases; J trimming: 8 bases; junction bases outside the gene matches: 8. Germline V lookup: CDR1 SNHLY, CDR2 FYNNEI. For the CDR3, the DNA is TGTGCCAGCAGTTTGACAGGGTCTGTGGAAAAACTGTTTTTT. It specifies CASSLTGSVEKLFF.